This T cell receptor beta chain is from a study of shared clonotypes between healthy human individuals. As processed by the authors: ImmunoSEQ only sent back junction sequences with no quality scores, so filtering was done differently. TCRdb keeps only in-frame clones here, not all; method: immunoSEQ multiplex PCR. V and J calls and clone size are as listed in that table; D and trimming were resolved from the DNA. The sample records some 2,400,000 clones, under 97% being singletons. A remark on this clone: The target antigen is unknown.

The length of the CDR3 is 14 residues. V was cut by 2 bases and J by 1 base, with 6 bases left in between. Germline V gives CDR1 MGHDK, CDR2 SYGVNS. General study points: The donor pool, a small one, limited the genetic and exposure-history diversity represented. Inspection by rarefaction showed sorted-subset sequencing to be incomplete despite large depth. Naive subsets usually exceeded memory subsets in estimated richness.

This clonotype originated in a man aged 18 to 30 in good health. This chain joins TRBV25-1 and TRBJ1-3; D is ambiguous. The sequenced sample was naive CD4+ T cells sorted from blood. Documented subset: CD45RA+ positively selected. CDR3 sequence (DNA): TGTGCCAGCAGTGAACTGGGATCTGGAAACACCATATATTTT. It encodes CASSELGSGNTIYF.